These T cell receptor beta chains were read from a single sample in a study of beta chain features in type 1 diabetes. The method was immunoSEQ multiplex PCR; TCRdb's version includes in-frame clones alone and lacks a portion of them. The sample contains about 220,000 clones, approximately 11% of which appear only once. Sequenced: central memory CD4+ T cells from blood. All receptors derive from a man aged 18 to 35 in good health. Both conserved end residues are trimmed from each CDR3. A D gene is named only where the DNA matches it firmly.

v_gene	j_gene	d_gene	CDR3aa
TRBV28	TRBJ2-1	TRBD1	ASSSAGTGGDEQF
TRBV6-5	TRBJ2-3	.	ASRFRGGTQY
TRBV6-6	TRBJ2-1	TRBD2	ASRATLAGAFNEQF
TRBV11-3	TRBJ2-1	.	ASSRDRHNEQF
TRBV11-2	TRBJ2-5	.	ASSRGRPSEETQY
TRBV9	TRBJ1-2	TRBD1	ASSVAGTGTGYT
TRBV10-3	TRBJ1-1	.	AISESQYTEAF
TRBV14	TRBJ2-1	TRBD2	ASSRRTSGNSYNEQF
TRBV5-6	TRBJ2-5	TRBD2	ASSSSTSGRETQY
TRBV30	TRBJ1-5	.	AWTNQGQPQH
TRBV4-2	TRBJ2-1	TRBD2	ASSRNGRAYNEQF
TRBV6-5	TRBJ1-1	.	ASSYDPGRRTEAF
TRBV15	TRBJ1-4	.	ATSRDGMEKLF
TRBV28	TRBJ1-5	TRBD1	ASSSLQGANNQPQH
TRBV18	TRBJ2-7	.	ASSPLPRDYEQY
TRBV5-1	TRBJ2-3	TRBD2	ASSSGTSGSADTQY
TRBV11-2	TRBJ1-2	.	ASSGGSPYGYT
TRBV15	TRBJ1-6	.	ATSGGIEFPLH
TRBV30	TRBJ2-7	.	AWSERSQYEQY
TRBV29-1	TRBJ2-7	TRBD1	SVEDRGTGF
TRBV4-2	TRBJ1-1	.	ASSRLGISAEAF
TRBV7-9	TRBJ2-3	.	ASSVTDTQY
TRBV25-1	TRBJ2-3	TRBD1	ASSVGRQGAGTDTQY
TRBV30	TRBJ2-1	.	AWSSHNEQF
TRBV5-1	TRBJ2-5	.	ASSLGVQETQY
TRBV18	TRBJ2-7	.	ASSLDQSTEQY
TRBV7-9	TRBJ2-3	.	ASSLLQSTDTQY
TRBV18	TRBJ2-7	.	ASSPDRNGQY
TRBV29-1	TRBJ1-1	.	SVTYDRSQAF
TRBV30	TRBJ1-1	TRBD1	AWSSRTGLLAEAF
TRBV30	TRBJ2-6	.	AWSTGGANVLT
TRBV2	TRBJ2-2	TRBD1	ASNRDRATGELF
TRBV6-5	TRBJ2-3	.	ASSPGLDTQY
TRBV5-1	TRBJ2-3	.	ASSLIGGADTQY
TRBV7-3	TRBJ2-1	.	ASSPSYGVSYNEQF
TRBV28	TRBJ2-7	TRBD2	ASKGVRTRAYEQY
TRBV5-1	TRBJ2-3	TRBD1	ASSQPGQGTDTQY
TRBV6-1	TRBJ1-2	.	AVSGAGYGYT
TRBV29-1	TRBJ2-5	.	SLWTQETQY
TRBV4-2	TRBJ2-1	TRBD2	ASSLPGGPYNEQF
TRBV6-1	TRBJ1-1	.	ASSTFQGRNEAF
TRBV7-2	TRBJ2-2	.	ASSKRELF
TRBV29-1	TRBJ2-7	.	SARIGGPLEQY
TRBV7-2	TRBJ2-7	TRBD2	ASKGTSGTYEQY
TRBV11-1	TRBJ1-2	.	ASSLEGSGGYT
TRBV6-1	TRBJ1-5	.	ASSPQGVNQPQH
TRBV5-1	TRBJ2-7	.	ASSLAFLRTGGLPYEQY
TRBV28	TRBJ2-1	.	GTGTDYNEQF
TRBV5-1	TRBJ2-1	TRBD1	ASGTATYNEQF
TRBV25-1	TRBJ2-6	.	ASSESVKGSAGANVLT
TRBV7-6	TRBJ2-5	.	ASTPGLAQY
TRBV9	TRBJ2-1	.	ASSPRTDRGEQF
TRBV7-2	TRBJ2-1	.	ASSPYFTHEQF
TRBV2	TRBJ2-1	.	ASRQGRSSYNEQF